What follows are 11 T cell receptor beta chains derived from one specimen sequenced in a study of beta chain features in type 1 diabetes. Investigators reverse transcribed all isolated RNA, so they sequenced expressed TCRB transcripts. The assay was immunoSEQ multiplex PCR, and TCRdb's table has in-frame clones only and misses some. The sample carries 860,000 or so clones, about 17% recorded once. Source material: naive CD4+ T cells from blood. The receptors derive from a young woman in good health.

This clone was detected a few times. CDR3 bases: TGCGCCAGCAGCCAAGGGAGGCCTAGCGGGGCAGCGTACAATGAGCAGTTCTTC. Translated, it gives CASSQGRPSGAAYNEQFF. V usage is TRBV4-3 and J usage is TRBJ2-1; 9 bases align to TRBD2. Trimming cost V 1 base and J 4 bases; bases outside gene matches: 11. The CDR3 has 18 amino acids. Germline values: CDR1 LGHNA, CDR2 YSLEER.

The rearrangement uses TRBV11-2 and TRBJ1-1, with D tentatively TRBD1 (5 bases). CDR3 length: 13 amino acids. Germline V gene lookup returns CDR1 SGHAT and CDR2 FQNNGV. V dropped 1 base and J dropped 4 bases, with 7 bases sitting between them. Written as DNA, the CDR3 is TGTGCCAGCAGCTTAGTCAGGGCCACTGAAGCTTTCTTT. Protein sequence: CASSLVRATEAFF.

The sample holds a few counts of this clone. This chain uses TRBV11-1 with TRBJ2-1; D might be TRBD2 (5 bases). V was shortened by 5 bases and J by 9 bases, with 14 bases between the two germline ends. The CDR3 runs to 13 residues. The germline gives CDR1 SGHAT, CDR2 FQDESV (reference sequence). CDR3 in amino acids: CASSGRTSGEQFF. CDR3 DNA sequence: TGTGCCAGCAGCGGACGGACGAGCGGTGAGCAGTTCTTC.

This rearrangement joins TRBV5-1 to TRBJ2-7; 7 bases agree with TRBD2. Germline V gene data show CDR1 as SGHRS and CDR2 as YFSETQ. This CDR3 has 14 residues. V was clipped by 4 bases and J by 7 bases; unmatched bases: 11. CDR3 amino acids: CASSPGPGTNEQYF. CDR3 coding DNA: TGCGCCAGCAGCCCAGGACCCGGGACTAATGAGCAGTACTTC.

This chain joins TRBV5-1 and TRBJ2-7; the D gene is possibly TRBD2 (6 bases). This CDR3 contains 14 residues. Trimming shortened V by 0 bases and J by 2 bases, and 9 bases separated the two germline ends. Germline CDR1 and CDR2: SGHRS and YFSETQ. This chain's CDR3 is CASSLGLVAYEQYF. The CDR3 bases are TGCGCCAGCAGCTTGGGACTAGTAGCCTACGAGCAGTACTTC.

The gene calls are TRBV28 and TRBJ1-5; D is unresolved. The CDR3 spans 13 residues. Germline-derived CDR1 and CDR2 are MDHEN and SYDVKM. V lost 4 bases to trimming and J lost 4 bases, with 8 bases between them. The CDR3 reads CASSYRANQPQHF. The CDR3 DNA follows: TGTGCCAGCAGTTACCGCGCAAATCAGCCCCAGCATTTT.

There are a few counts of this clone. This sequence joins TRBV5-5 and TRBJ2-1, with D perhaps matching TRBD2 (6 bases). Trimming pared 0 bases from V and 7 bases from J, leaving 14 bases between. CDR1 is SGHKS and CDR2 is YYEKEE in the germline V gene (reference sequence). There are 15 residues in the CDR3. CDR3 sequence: CASSLGPSERNEQFF. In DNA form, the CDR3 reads TGTGCCAGCAGCTTGGGGCCTAGCGAGAGGAATGAGCAGTTCTTC. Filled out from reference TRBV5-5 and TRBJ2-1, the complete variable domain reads DAGVTQSPTHLIKTRGQQVTLRCSPISGHKSVSWYQQVLGQGPQFIFQYYEKEERGRGNFPDRFSARQFPNYSSELNVNALLLGDSALYLCASSLGPSERNEQFFGPGTRLTVL.

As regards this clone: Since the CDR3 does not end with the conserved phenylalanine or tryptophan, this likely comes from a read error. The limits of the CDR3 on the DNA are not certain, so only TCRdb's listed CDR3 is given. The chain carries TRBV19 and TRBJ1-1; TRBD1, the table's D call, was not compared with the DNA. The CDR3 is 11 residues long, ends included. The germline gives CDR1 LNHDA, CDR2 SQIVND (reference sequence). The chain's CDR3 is CASGSQTTALL.

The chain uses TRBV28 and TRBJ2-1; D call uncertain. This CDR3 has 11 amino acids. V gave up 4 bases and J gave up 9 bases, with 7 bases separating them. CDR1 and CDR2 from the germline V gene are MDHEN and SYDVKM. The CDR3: CASSSPFEQFF. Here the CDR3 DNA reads TGTGCCAGCAGTTCGCCGTTTGAGCAGTTCTTC.

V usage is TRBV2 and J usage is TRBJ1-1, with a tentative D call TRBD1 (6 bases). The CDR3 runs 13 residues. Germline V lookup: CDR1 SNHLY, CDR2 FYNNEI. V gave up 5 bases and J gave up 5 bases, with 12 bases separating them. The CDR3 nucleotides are TGTGCCAGCAGTCTGGGGAGGGGGACTGAAGCTTTCTTT. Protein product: CASSLGRGTEAFF.

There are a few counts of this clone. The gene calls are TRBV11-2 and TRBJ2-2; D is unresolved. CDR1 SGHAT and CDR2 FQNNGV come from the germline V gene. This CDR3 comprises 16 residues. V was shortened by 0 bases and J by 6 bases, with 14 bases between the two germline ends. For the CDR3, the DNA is TGTGCCAGCAGCTTAGATCCACTACTACGTGCCGGGGAGCTGTTTTTT. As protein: CASSLDPLLRAGELFF.